The rows below give T cell receptor beta chains drawn from one sample of a study of blood T cell repertoires in COVID-19. Clones were sequenced by immunoSEQ multiplex PCR, and TCRdb holds only the in-frame ones, with some missing. The sample shows over 30,000 clones, roughly 90% of them seen only once. The sample comprised peripheral blood. These receptors came from a man aged 65 to 79 with acute or convalescent COVID-19. The CDR3 runs from the conserved cysteine through the conserved F or W. D genes are given only for firm matches. Only part of the rows carry a size: once, few, many, or a class if the clone is expanded.

V	size	D	J	DNA	CDR3
TRBV7-2	once	.	TRBJ1-4	TGTGCCAGCAGCCCAAACCCAGAATCTAATGAAAAACTGTTTTTT	CASSPNPESNEKLFF
TRBV18	once	.	TRBJ1-3	TGTGCCAGCTCACCAGGGAGGGTTGACGGAAACACCATATATTTT	CASSPGRVDGNTIYF
TRBV6-2/TRBV6-3	.	TRBD1	TRBJ1-5	TGTGCCAGCAGTCCGCCACAGGGGGCCCCCCTATTACCCCAGCATTTT	CASSPPQGAPLLPQHF
TRBV28	.	TRBD2	TRBJ2-4	TGTGCCAGCAGCCCCACTAGCGGGAGTAACATTCAGTACTTC	CASSPTSGSNIQYF
TRBV9	.	TRBD2	TRBJ2-1	TGTGCCAGCAGCGTAGAGGGAGGGGTGAATGAGCAGTTCTTC	CASSVEGGVNEQFF
TRBV21-1	.	.	TRBJ1-5	TGTGCCAGCAGCAAAGGAGCCAGGGGTCAGCCCCAGCATTTT	CASSKGARGQPQHF
TRBV7-8	.	.	TRBJ1-2	TGTGCCAGCAGCTTAAACAGGGAGTTTGGCTACACCTTC	CASSLNREFGYTF
TRBV3-1/TRBV3-2	medium-sized	TRBD1	TRBJ2-6	TGTGCCAGCAGCCAAGAAGTTCTTCTGACAGGGCTTAGCGGGGCCAACGTCCTGACTTTC	CASSQEVLLTGLSGANVLTF
TRBV7-9	.	TRBD1	TRBJ1-2	TGTGCCAGCAGCTCTCACGACAGGGGGCTTGCTGGCTACACCTTC	CASSSHDRGLAGYTF
TRBV19	.	.	TRBJ1-1	TGTGCCAGTAGTATAGGGTACGGGGGCACTGAAGCTTTCTTT	CASSIGYGGTEAFF
TRBV2	once	.	TRBJ2-5	TGTGCCAGCAGTCCAACAGGGTCTACCGCCCCAGGTCTAGAGACCCAGTACTTC	CASSPTGSTAPGLETQYF
TRBV7-3	.	.	TRBJ2-7	TGTGCCAGCAGTCCCAGGGCCGCCTACGAGCAGTACTTC	CASSPRAAYEQYF
TRBV18	.	TRBD1	TRBJ2-7	TGTGCCAGCTCACCAGTTTCGGGACAGGGCTCCTACGAGCAGTACTTC	CASSPVSGQGSYEQYF
TRBV6-6	.	.	TRBJ2-7	TGTGCCAGCAGCCTCGACTCGTTTTCAGAGCAGTACTTC	CASSLDSFSEQYF
TRBV12-3/TRBV12-4	.	TRBD2	TRBJ2-5	TGTGCCAGCAGTTTAGACGGCGGGAGTCTCTCAAACTTC	CASSLDGGSLSNF
TRBV7-3	.	TRBD1	TRBJ2-3	TGTGCCAGCAGCAGAACAGGGGTTAGCACAGATACGCAGTATTTT	CASSRTGVSTDTQYF
TRBV7-2	.	TRBD2	TRBJ2-3	TGTGCCAGCAGCTTAGTTGGGAGGGCAGATACGCAGTATTTT	CASSLVGRADTQYF
TRBV27	.	TRBD2	TRBJ2-2	TGTGCCAGCAGTTCACGGACTAGCGGGACGCTCCCCGGGGAGCTGTTTTTT	CASSSRTSGTLPGELFF
TRBV28	.	TRBD2	TRBJ2-3	TGTGCCAGCAGACCGACCATCAGCGGGAGGACCACAGATACGCAGTATTTT	CASRPTISGRTTDTQYF
TRBV14	once	.	TRBJ1-4	TGTGCCAGCAGCCAAGATACCGTCGGCGGCGAAAAACTGTTTTTT	CASSQDTVGGEKLFF
TRBV6-5	.	.	TRBJ2-7	TGTGCCAGCAGTTACCGGAACGGGTCTTCGAAATACGAGCAGTACTTC	CASSYRNGSSKYEQYF
TRBV27	.	TRBD2	TRBJ2-2	TGTGCCAGCAGTATCACTACTAGCGCCGGGGAGCTGTTTTTT	CASSITTSAGELFF
TRBV7-2	.	TRBD1	TRBJ1-5	TGTGCCAGCAGCTTGGCAGGGGGAGCAGATCAGCCCCAGCATTTT	CASSLAGGADQPQHF
TRBV5-4	once	TRBD2	TRBJ2-7	TGTGCCAGCAGTAGCCCCTTAGCGGGCCCCTACGAGCAGTACTTC	CASSSPLAGPYEQYF
TRBV19	.	TRBD1	TRBJ2-7	TGTGCCAGTGGCGGCCCCGGGACAGTGTCCTACGAGCAGTACTTC	CASGGPGTVSYEQYF
TRBV7-2	.	.	TRBJ2-2	TGTGCCAGCAGGAAAAATCTTGCAGGGGGCGGGGGTACCGGGGAGCTGTTTTTT	CASRKNLAGGGGTGELFF
TRBV19	once	.	TRBJ1-1	TGTGCCAGTAGTGTTAAAATTGGAGGGGAGAACACTGAAGCTTTTTTT	CASSVKIGGENTEAFF
TRBV28	.	.	TRBJ1-2	TGTGCCAGCAGACGTGGGGGCCTTCGGAACTATGGCTACACCTTC	CASRRGGLRNYGYTF
TRBV19	.	.	TRBJ1-5	TGTGCCAGTAGTGAATATCCTAGACAGGGCAATCAGCCCCAGCATTTT	CASSEYPRQGNQPQHF
TRBV10-3	.	TRBD1	TRBJ2-7	TGTGCCATCAGTTCGGGACAGGGTGATAGGGAGCAGTACTTC	CAISSGQGDREQYF
TRBV19	.	.	TRBJ1-2	TGTGCCAGTAGTATGCGCGAGGGTCAAAGTATGGGCTACACCTTC	CASSMREGQSMGYTF
TRBV3-1/TRBV3-2	.	TRBD2	TRBJ2-5	TGTGCCAGCAGCCAAGACGGCGGGAGGGGTCAAGAGACCCAGTACTTC	CASSQDGGRGQETQYF
TRBV21-1	.	.	TRBJ2-4	TGTGCCACCCGCGGGAGGGAAAACATTCAGTACTTC	CATRGRENIQYF
TRBV19	.	TRBD1	TRBJ2-2	TGTGCCAGTAGCCCGACAGGGCCCACCGGGGAGCTGTTTTTT	CASSPTGPTGELFF
TRBV28	few	TRBD1	TRBJ2-7	TGTGCCAGCAGAAAATCCGGGACAGGATACTCCTACGAGCAGTACTTC	CASRKSGTGYSYEQYF
TRBV7-8	few	.	TRBJ1-5	TGTGCCAGCAGCCCATACTTTAATCAGCCCCAGCATTTT	CASSPYFNQPQHF
TRBV5-1	.	.	TRBJ2-7	TGCGCCAGCAGCAACTCAGCGGGCATCTTCTCCTACGAGCAGTACTTC	CASSNSAGIFSYEQYF
TRBV19	.	TRBD2	TRBJ2-1	TGTGCCAGTAGTATGAACGTCGGGGGACTAGCGGGAGGGGTTAGCTCCTACAATGAGCAGTTCTTC	CASSMNVGGLAGGVSSYNEQFF
TRBV4-2	.	TRBD2	TRBJ2-3	TGTGCCAGCAGCCAGGAACTAGCGGGAGGCACAGATACGCAGTATTTT	CASSQELAGGTDTQYF
TRBV19	.	TRBD1	TRBJ1-1	TGTGCCAGTAGTATAGTCGGGACAGGGTGGACTGAAGCTTTCTTT	CASSIVGTGWTEAFF
TRBV10-3	.	TRBD2	TRBJ2-7	TGTGCCATCAGGGAAACTAGCGGTATATACGAGCAGTACTTC	CAIRETSGIYEQYF
TRBV15	.	.	TRBJ1-1	TGTGCCACCAGCAGATCAGGGAACACTGAAGCTTTCTTT	CATSRSGNTEAFF
TRBV7-3	.	.	TRBJ2-5	TGTGCCAGCAGCACTGGGGGGTTATACCAAGAGACCCAGTACTTC	CASSTGGLYQETQYF
TRBV5-5	once	TRBD2	TRBJ2-1	TGTGCCAGCAGCTTGGAACCGGGACTAACCTTGAAGCAGTTCTTC	CASSLEPGLTLKQFF
TRBV11-3	.	TRBD1	TRBJ1-5	TGTGCCAGCAGCTTAGACGGACAGGGGGATTTGGGGTATAGCAATCAGCCCCAGCATTTT	CASSLDGQGDLGYSNQPQHF
TRBV27	.	TRBD2	TRBJ2-7	TGTGCCAGCAGTTTCAGCGGGAGTACCTACGCGCAGTACTTC	CASSFSGSTYAQYF
TRBV6-5	.	.	TRBJ1-5	TGTGCCAGCACTCGCAGGGATCAGCCCCAGCATTTT	CASTRRDQPQHF
TRBV25-1	once	.	TRBJ1-5	TGTGCCAGCAGTGAATCCACAGAGAATAGCAATCAGCCCCAGCATTTT	CASSESTENSNQPQHF
TRBV7-7	.	TRBD2	TRBJ2-3	TGTGCTAGCAGCACCGGACTAGCGGAGGCAGATACGCAGTATTTT	CASSTGLAEADTQYF
TRBV18	.	TRBD1	TRBJ1-6	TGTGCCAGCTCACCAAGGGACAGGACCCCGACCTATAATTCACCCCTCCACTTT	CASSPRDRTPTYNSPLHF
TRBV29-1	.	.	TRBJ2-1	TGCAGCGTTGAAGCGGGAACCGTCGCGCAGTTCTTC	CSVEAGTVAQFF
TRBV19	once	TRBD1	TRBJ1-2	TGTGCCAGTAGTATTAAGGGACAGGGACGAGGCTACACCTTC	CASSIKGQGRGYTF
TRBV14	few	TRBD2	TRBJ2-5	TGTGCCAGCAGCCCCTCACTAGCGGCCGGCAGGGAGACCCAGTACTTC	CASSPSLAAGRETQYF
TRBV28	.	TRBD1	TRBJ1-5	TGTGCCAGCAGTTTATCGTGGGGCAGGGGGGATCAGCCCCAGCATTTT	CASSLSWGRGDQPQHF
TRBV5-6	.	.	TRBJ2-2	TGTGCCAGCAGCTACTCTCGTGACAGTAATTTTAACACCGGGGAGCTGTTTTTT	CASSYSRDSNFNTGELFF
TRBV7-9	.	TRBD1	TRBJ2-2	TGTGCCAGCAGCTTACTGTCGGGACAGGGGGCCGGCACCGGGGAGCTGTTTTTT	CASSLLSGQGAGTGELFF
TRBV14	.	TRBD2	TRBJ2-5	TGTGCCAGCAGCAGGGGCCTGGGGACTAGCGGGTCAGAGACCCAGTACTTC	CASSRGLGTSGSETQYF
TRBV14	.	TRBD2	TRBJ2-7	TGTGCCAGCAGCCAAAGACTAGCGGGTACCTACGAGCAGTACTTC	CASSQRLAGTYEQYF
TRBV3-1/TRBV3-2	.	TRBD1	TRBJ1-1	TGTGCCAGCAGCTCGTCGGACAGGGCTAACACTGAAGCTTTCTTT	CASSSSDRANTEAFF